This TCR beta chain was captured by sequencing in a study of blood T cell repertoires in COVID-19. Across the whole study: Acute-phase and convalescent COVID-19 samples originated in the United States, Italy and Spain. From T cells, B-cell-depleted T cells, or PBMCs came the material, which was cDNA or gDNA.

Per the authors' pipeline: Amplification from reference gene primers served as the basis for estimated nucleated cell counts. Using immunoSEQ multiplex PCR, the repertoire was profiled, and TCRdb retains in-frame clones only, with some absent. That table supplies the V and J calls and clone size; D and trimming were determined from the DNA. The profile shows around 260,000 clones, approximately 87% of them singletons. Germline V gene lookup returns CDR1 SNHLY and CDR2 FYNNEI. The J segment lost 5 bases and the V segment lost 5 bases, leaving 11 bases of the junction unmatched. CDR3 size: 15 residues.

The chain is built from TRBV2 and TRBJ2-7, with 8 bases lining up with TRBD1. This receptor was obtained from a man aged 60 to 75 who had recovered from COVID-19. The sample consisted of peripheral blood. The CDR3 loop is CASSLGQGARDEQYF. CDR3 coding DNA: TGTGCCAGCAGTCTAGGACAGGGCGCGAGGGACGAGCAGTACTTC.